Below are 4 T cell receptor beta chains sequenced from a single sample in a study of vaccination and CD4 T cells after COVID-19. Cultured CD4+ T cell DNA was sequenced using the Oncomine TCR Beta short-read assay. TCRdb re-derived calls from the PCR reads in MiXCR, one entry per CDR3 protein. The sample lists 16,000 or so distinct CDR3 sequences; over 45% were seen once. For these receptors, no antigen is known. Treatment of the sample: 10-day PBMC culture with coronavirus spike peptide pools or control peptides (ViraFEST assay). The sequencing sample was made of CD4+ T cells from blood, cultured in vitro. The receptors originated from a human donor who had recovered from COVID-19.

The DNA for the CDR3 is TGTGCCAGCAGTTTAAGAGGCACCTCAGGAGGCTACACCTTC. As protein: CASSLRGTSGGYTF. The V and J genes are TRBV27 and TRBJ1-2; D unresolved. Germline values: CDR1 MNHEY, CDR2 SMNVEV (reference sequence). The CDR3 contains 14 residues. Trimming left V 2 bases short and J 8 bases short, with 15 bases between.

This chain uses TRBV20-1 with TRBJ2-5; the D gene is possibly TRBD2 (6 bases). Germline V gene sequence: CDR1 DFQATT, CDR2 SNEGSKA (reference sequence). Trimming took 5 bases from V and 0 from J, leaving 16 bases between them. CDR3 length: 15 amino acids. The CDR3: CSADGGWQNQETQYF. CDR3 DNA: TGCAGTGCTGACGGAGGGTGGCAGAACCAAGAGACCCAGTACTTC.

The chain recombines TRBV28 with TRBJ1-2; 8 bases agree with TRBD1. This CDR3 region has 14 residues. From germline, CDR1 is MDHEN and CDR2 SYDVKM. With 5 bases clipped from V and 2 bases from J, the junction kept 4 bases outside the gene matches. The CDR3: CASSDGQGNYGYTF. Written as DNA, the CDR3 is TGTGCCAGCAGTGACGGACAGGGCAACTATGGCTACACCTTC.

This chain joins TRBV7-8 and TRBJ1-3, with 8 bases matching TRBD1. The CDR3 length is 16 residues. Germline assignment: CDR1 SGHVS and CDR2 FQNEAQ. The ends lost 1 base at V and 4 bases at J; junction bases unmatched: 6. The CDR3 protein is CASSLVDRGAGNTIYF. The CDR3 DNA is TGTGCCAGCAGCTTAGTAGACAGGGGTGCAGGAAACACCATATATTTT.